This TCR beta chain was recorded in a study of shared clonotypes between healthy human individuals. Findings and limits, study-wide: In contrast to clonotypes shared by all four donors, non-shared clonotypes had lower generation probabilities.

Samples underwent the assay at deep level. Per the authors' pipeline: In the immunoSEQ data, sequences were junction-only and lacked quality scores, so filtering differed. Libraries were prepared by immunoSEQ multiplex PCR; TCRdb keeps only in-frame clonotypes and omits some of them. V and J calls and clone size come straight from that table; D and trimming were deduced from the DNA. The sample lists about 110,000 clones; around 64% were seen once. With 5 bases removed from V and 3 bases from J, the gap between germline ends came to 10 bases. This CDR3 is built from 14 residues. CDR1 is SEHNR, CDR2 FQNEAQ, per germline (reference sequence). Notes on this clone: Antigen unknown. The sample contains more than one DNA sequence encoding this CDR3.

All participating donors were Caucasian adults from Nashville, Tennessee. Sample: memory CD8+ T cells sorted from blood. Subset here: CD45RO+ cells pooled with CCR7-negative TemRA cells. This clonotype was obtained from a woman in her twenties or thirties in good health. J is TRBJ2-2 and V is TRBV7-9; possible D gene TRBD1, 5 bases. DNA for the CDR3: TGTGCCAGCAGCCCTAGGGGCTACACCGGGGAGCTGTTTTTT. Its protein product is CASSPRGYTGELFF.